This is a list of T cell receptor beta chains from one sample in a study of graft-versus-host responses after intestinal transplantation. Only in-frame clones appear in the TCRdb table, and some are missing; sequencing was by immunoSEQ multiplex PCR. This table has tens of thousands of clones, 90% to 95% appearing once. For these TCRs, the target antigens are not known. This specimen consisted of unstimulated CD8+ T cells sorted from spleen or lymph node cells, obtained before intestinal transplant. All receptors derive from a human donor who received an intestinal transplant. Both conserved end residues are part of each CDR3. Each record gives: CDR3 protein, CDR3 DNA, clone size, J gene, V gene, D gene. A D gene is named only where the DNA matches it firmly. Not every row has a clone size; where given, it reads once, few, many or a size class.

CAWSVQGALSTF	TGTGCCTGGAGTGTACAGGGGGCCCTCTCCACCTTC	few	TRBJ1-2	TRBV30	TRBD1
CASSPDRNSGNTIYF	TGTGCCAGCAGCCCAGACAGGAACTCTGGAAACACCATATATTTT	NA	TRBJ1-3	TRBV5-5	NA
CASSSAGTDNEQFF	TGTGCCAGCAGCTCGGCAGGAACCGACAATGAGCAGTTCTTC	NA	TRBJ2-1	TRBV5-4	NA
CAPGDSERELFF	TGTGCCCCCGGCGACTCCGAGCGGGAGCTGTTTTTT	NA	TRBJ2-2	TRBV7-9	NA
CATSRGLAGYNEQFF	TGTGCCACCAGCAGAGGCCTAGCGGGGTACAATGAGCAGTTCTTC	NA	TRBJ2-1	TRBV15	TRBD2
CASSDSTSTDTQYF	TGTGCCAGCAGTGACTCTACCAGCACAGATACGCAGTATTTT	NA	TRBJ2-3	TRBV2	NA
CASSITGYNQPQHF	TGTGCCAGTAGTATTACCGGGTACAATCAGCCCCAGCATTTT	NA	TRBJ1-5	TRBV19	NA
CASSQVWGVPEAFF	TGCGCCAGCAGCCAAGTATGGGGGGTCCCTGAAGCTTTCTTT	NA	TRBJ1-1	TRBV4-3	NA
CASSLSLGQGVAGELFF	TGCGCCAGCAGCTTGAGCCTCGGACAGGGCGTGGCCGGGGAGCTGTTTTTT	NA	TRBJ2-2	TRBV5-1	TRBD1
CSVEDRAPTLYEQYF	TGCAGCGTTGAAGATCGCGCCCCGACTTTGTACGAGCAGTACTTC	few	TRBJ2-7	TRBV29-1	NA
CASREIDLGGPVGELFF	TGTGCCAGCAGAGAGATTGACCTAGGAGGGCCGGTCGGGGAGCTGTTTTTT	NA	TRBJ2-2	TRBV7-9	NA
CASSFPWTGPIGGYTF	TGTGCCAGCAGCTTTCCTTGGACAGGGCCCATCGGTGGCTACACCTTC	NA	TRBJ1-2	TRBV5-6	TRBD1
CASSQDEAGGPREQYF	TGCGCCAGCAGCCAAGATGAAGCGGGAGGGCCTCGGGAGCAGTACTTC	NA	TRBJ2-7	TRBV4-1	TRBD2
CASSLSGQGPGDTQYF	TGCGCCAGCAGCTTGAGCGGACAGGGGCCGGGAGATACGCAGTATTTT	NA	TRBJ2-3	TRBV5-1	TRBD1
CASSLSRGGKETQYF	TGTGCCAGCAGCTTAAGTAGGGGCGGGAAAGAGACCCAGTACTTC	NA	TRBJ2-5	TRBV7-9	NA
CASSLAPQWDRGVSNEQFF	TGTGCCAGCAGCTTAGCGCCCCAGTGGGACAGGGGAGTGAGCAATGAGCAGTTCTTC	NA	TRBJ2-1	TRBV11-2	TRBD1
CASSSRGGMNTEAFF	TGTGCCAGCAGCTCGAGGGGGGGAATGAACACTGAAGCTTTCTTT	NA	TRBJ1-1	TRBV7-9	NA
CASSIAAGYNEQFF	TGTGCCAGTAGTATCGCAGCAGGATACAATGAGCAGTTCTTC	NA	TRBJ2-1	TRBV19	NA
CASSLFPMPGVREQYF	TGTGCCAGCAGCTTATTCCCCATGCCGGGGGTGCGCGAGCAGTACTTC	NA	TRBJ2-7	TRBV28	NA
CASSYGQGGTGELFF	TGTGCCAGCAGTTACGGGCAGGGTGGAACCGGGGAGCTGTTTTTT	NA	TRBJ2-2	TRBV6-5	NA
CASSDHRGVEKLFF	TGTGCCAGCAGTGACCACAGGGGGGTTGAAAAACTGTTTTTT	NA	TRBJ1-4	TRBV6-5	TRBD1
CASSNRGRQETQYF	TGCGCCAGCAGCAATAGGGGCAGACAAGAGACCCAGTACTTC	NA	TRBJ2-5	TRBV5-1	NA
CASSGTGGMNTEAFF	TGTGCCAGCAGCGGGACAGGGGGCATGAACACTGAAGCTTTCTTT	NA	TRBJ1-1	TRBV7-9	TRBD1
CASSSGLAGYEQYF	TGTGCCAGCTCATCCGGACTAGCGGGTTACGAGCAGTACTTC	NA	TRBJ2-7	TRBV18	TRBD2
CASSQDTLRAYNSPLHF	TGCGCCAGCAGCCAAGATACACTGAGGGCCTATAATTCACCCCTCCACTTT	NA	TRBJ1-6	TRBV4-1	NA
CASSLAEISLSTDTQYF	TGTGCCAGCAGCTTGGCGGAGATCAGTCTGAGCACAGATACGCAGTATTTT	NA	TRBJ2-3	TRBV5-5	NA
CASSRQTGATDTQYF	TGTGCCAGCAGTAGACAGACAGGGGCGACAGATACGCAGTATTTT	NA	TRBJ2-3	TRBV25-1	TRBD1
CSVEQGSSYEQYF	TGCAGCGTAGAACAGGGGAGCTCCTACGAGCAGTACTTC	NA	TRBJ2-7	TRBV29-1	TRBD1
CASSLQGAWETQYF	TGTGCCAGCAGCTTGCAGGGGGCGTGGGAGACCCAGTACTTC	NA	TRBJ2-5	TRBV5-6	TRBD1
CASSVYRGPETQYF	TGTGCCAGCAGCGTCTACAGGGGGCCAGAGACCCAGTACTTC	NA	TRBJ2-5	TRBV7-2	TRBD1
CASSSAGGSQPQHF	TGTGCCAGCAGTTCAGCGGGGGGGTCTCAGCCCCAGCATTTT	NA	TRBJ1-5	TRBV28	NA
CASSYSGTGPYNEQFF	TGTGCCAGCAGTTATTCTGGGACAGGTCCCTACAATGAGCAGTTCTTC	once	TRBJ2-1	TRBV25-1	TRBD1
CASSPRQGDTEAFF	TGTGCCAGCTCACCCCGGCAGGGGGACACTGAAGCTTTCTTT	NA	TRBJ1-1	TRBV18	TRBD1
CATSRVRFGVNNEQFF	NA	NA	TRBJ2-1	TRBV15	NA
CASSLERTEAFF	TGTGCCAGCAGCTTAGAGAGGACTGAAGCTTTCTTT	NA	TRBJ1-1	TRBV7-9	NA
CASSPLNEKLFF	TGTGCCAGCAGCCCCTTAAATGAAAAACTGTTTTTT	NA	TRBJ1-4	TRBV7-6	NA
CASSFFKDTQYF	TGTGCCAGCAGCTTCTTTAAAGATACGCAGTATTTT	NA	TRBJ2-3	TRBV7-2	NA
CASSRDPGGAQYF	TGTGCCAGCAGCCGGGACCCGGGGGGAGCGCAGTATTTT	NA	TRBJ2-3	TRBV11-2	TRBD2
CSVEWGSPASYEQYF	TGCAGCGTTGAATGGGGCTCGCCAGCTTCCTACGAGCAGTACTTC	NA	TRBJ2-7	TRBV29-1	NA
CASSQDRTKYYEQYF	TGCGCCAGCAGCCAAGATAGGACAAAATACTACGAGCAGTACTTC	NA	TRBJ2-7	TRBV4-3	NA
CASSEGTVYEQYF	TGTGCCAGCAGTGAAGGTACAGTCTACGAGCAGTACTTC	NA	TRBJ2-7	TRBV6-5	NA
CASSFNGGNTEAFF	TGTGCCAGCAGCTTCAACGGGGGAAACACTGAAGCTTTCTTT	NA	TRBJ1-1	TRBV5-4	NA
CASGPSEQYF	TGTGCCAGCGGGCCTTCCGAGCAGTACTTC	NA	TRBJ2-7	TRBV27	NA
CASSEGSGRSPSDEQFF	TGTGCCAGCAGTGAAGGGAGCGGGAGATCTCCCTCCGATGAGCAGTTCTTC	NA	TRBJ2-1	TRBV2	TRBD2
CASSTRTRQETQYF	TGCGCCAGCAGCACGAGGACACGCCAAGAGACCCAGTACTTC	NA	TRBJ2-5	TRBV5-1	NA
CASSVDGDHQPQHF	TGTGCCAGCAGCGTAGATGGAGATCATCAGCCCCAGCATTTT	NA	TRBJ1-5	TRBV9	NA
CASTDKNTEAFF	TGTGCCAGCACGGACAAGAACACTGAAGCTTTCTTT	NA	TRBJ1-1	TRBV7-9	NA
CASRENTPEAFF	TGTGCCAGCAGGGAGAATACCCCAGAAGCTTTCTTT	NA	TRBJ1-1	TRBV11-2	NA
CASSISGLLNEQFF	TGTGCCAGCAGCATATCGGGACTATTGAATGAGCAGTTCTTC	NA	TRBJ2-1	TRBV27	TRBD2
CASSYNTGGLGYGYTF	TGTGCCAGCAGTTACAACACTGGGGGCCTAGGGTATGGCTACACCTTC	NA	TRBJ1-2	TRBV6-5	NA
CASSSIQSTEAFF	TGCGCCAGCAGCTCGATACAGAGCACTGAAGCTTTCTTT	NA	TRBJ1-1	TRBV4-1	NA
CASSISWDRAFDEQYF	TGTGCCAGTAGTATTAGTTGGGACAGGGCGTTTGACGAGCAGTACTTC	NA	TRBJ2-7	TRBV19	TRBD1
CASSLRGTYEQYF	TGTGCCAGCAGCTTAAGGGGGACCTACGAGCAGTACTTC	NA	TRBJ2-7	TRBV7-9	NA
CASSLEGASLNSNEQFF	TGTGCCAGCAGCTTGGAAGGCGCTAGCCTCAACTCCAATGAGCAGTTCTTC	NA	TRBJ2-1	TRBV5-4	NA
CASSLEGYNSPLHF	TGTGCCAGCAGCTTGGAGGGCTATAATTCACCCCTCCACTTT	once	TRBJ1-6	TRBV7-9	NA